The 14 T cell receptor beta chains below all came from one sample that was sequenced in a study of CD8 T cells in Susac syndrome. RNA in amounts of roughly 0.5 to 1 ug was reverse transcribed with random hexamers. One entry per CDR3 protein, called by TCRdb with MiXCR from the immunoSEQ multiplex PCR reads. The sample yields roughly 330,000 distinct CDR3 sequences, about 91% seen once. Sequencing was carried out using CD4+ T cells from PBMCs. The source is a human donor with multiple sclerosis.

J is TRBJ2-7 and V is TRBV29-1; D could derive from TRBD1 or TRBD2 (5 bases each). V was trimmed by 3 bases and J by 6 bases, leaving 15 bases between them. The CDR3 contains 13 residues. Looked up from germline, CDR1 is SQVTM and CDR2 is ANQGSEA. CDR3 in amino acids: CSVEGSRGGEQYF. The CDR3 DNA follows: TGCAGCGTTGAGGGATCACGGGGCGGCGAGCAGTACTTC.

This clonotype was observed once. The chain couples TRBV5-8 to TRBJ2-7; 8 nucleotides align to TRBD1. The germline V gene has CDR1 SGHTS and CDR2 YDEGEE. The CDR3 loop spans 14 amino acids. V trimming: 4 bases; J trimming: 0 bases; junction bases outside the gene matches: 3. The CDR3 here is CASSRDRPSYEQYF. In nucleotides, the CDR3 is TGTGCCAGCAGCCGGGACAGGCCCTCCTACGAGCAGTACTTC.

This chain connects TRBV5-1 to TRBJ2-5, with unresolved D. The germline V and J ends were trimmed by 4 bases and 3 bases, with 10 bases remaining between them. The CDR3 totals 13 residues. CDR1 is SGHRS, CDR2 YFSETQ, per germline. CDR3 region: CASSPPPEETQYF. The DNA of the CDR3 is TGCGCCAGCAGCCCACCACCCGAAGAGACCCAGTACTTC.

The chain joins TRBV6-6 to TRBJ1-1; TRBD1 matches 9 bases. This CDR3 contains 13 residues. CDR1 is MNHNY and CDR2 is SVGAGI in the germline V gene (reference sequence). J was trimmed by 9 bases and V by 6 bases; bases with no gene match: 8. As DNA, the CDR3 is TGTGCCAGCAGACCTCGCGGGACAGGGAAAGCTTTCTTT. This translates into CASRPRGTGKAFF.

This sequence joins TRBV19 and TRBJ2-7; D might be TRBD2 (6 bases). V was shortened by 5 bases and J by 2 bases, with 13 bases between the two germline ends. Germline CDR1 and CDR2: LNHDA and SQIVND (reference sequence). The CDR3 length is 14 residues. CDR3 DNA: TGTGCCAGTAGTCCCGGGACTCCCCCCTACGAGCAGTACTTC. Protein product: CASSPGTPPYEQYF.

This clonotype was counted once. This rearrangement joins TRBV18 to TRBJ2-5; the D gene is possibly TRBD1 (5 bases). This CDR3 is 14 amino acids long. The germline CDR1 and CDR2 sequences are KGHSH and LQKENI. V was trimmed by 2 bases and J by 4 bases, leaving 11 bases between them. The CDR3 DNA reads as TGTGCCAGCTCACCAGGAACAGGCCCAGAGACCCAGTACTTC. Its translation is CASSPGTGPETQYF.

The J gene is TRBJ2-7, the V gene TRBV4-3; D may be TRBD2 (5 bases). The V gene lost 0 bases and the J gene lost 0 bases, with 15 bases spanning the gap. The CDR3 runs 17 residues. Germline CDR1 is LGHNA and CDR2 is YSLEER. The CDR3 sequence is CASSQELAKRLSYEQYF. The CDR3 DNA follows: TGCGCCAGCAGCCAAGAATTAGCGAAGCGGCTCTCCTACGAGCAGTACTTC.

V is TRBV12-3 or TRBV12-4 and J is TRBJ2-7; D possibly matches TRBD1 or TRBD2 (6 bases each). This CDR3 has 15 residues. Deletions cut 3 bases from V and 5 bases from J, with 17 bases between. The CDR3 DNA reads TGTGCCAGCAGTTTTATTGGAGGGGGAAGGAACGAGCAGTACTTC. Encoded protein: CASSFIGGGRNEQYF.

This clonotype appeared a single time. This chain connects TRBV4-3 to TRBJ1-1; 7 nucleotides line up with TRBD1. Per germline, CDR1 LGHNA and CDR2 YSLEER. The CDR3 loop spans 15 amino acids. With V trimmed by 7 bases and J by 3 bases, 11 bases remained unmatched. CDR3 DNA sequence: TGCGCCAGCACCCCCTCGACAGGGTCGCACACTGAAGCTTTCTTT. Its translation is CASTPSTGSHTEAFF.

The CDR3 DNA is TGCAGCGTTGCGGGGAATACTGTTCCTAACTATGGCTACACCTTC. This codes for CSVAGNTVPNYGYTF. This sequence joins TRBV29-1 and TRBJ1-2, with unresolved D. V was trimmed by 4 bases and J by 0 bases, leaving 15 bases between them. Germline loops: CDR1 SQVTM, CDR2 ANQGSEA. The CDR3 runs to 15 residues. Based on the CDR3 plus reference TRBV29-1 and TRBJ1-2, the full variable domain is SAVISQKPSRDICQRGTSLTIQCQVDSQVTMMFWYRQQPGQSLTLIATANQGSEATYESGFVIDKFPISRPNLTFSTLTVSNMSPEDSSIYLCSVAGNTVPNYGYTFGSGTRLTVV.

CDR3 sequence: CATSAGGPPSGANVLTF. Written as DNA, the CDR3 is TGTGCCACCAGTGCCGGAGGACCGCCCTCTGGGGCCAACGTCCTGACTTTC. This chain connects TRBV24-1 to TRBJ2-6; D is possibly TRBD2 (5 bases). The CDR3 is made up of 17 amino acids. Deletions cut 5 bases from V and 0 bases from J, with 13 bases between. Looked up from germline, CDR1 is KGHDR and CDR2 is SFDVKD.

DNA of the CDR3: TGTGCCATCCCGGGACCAGCCTACAATGAGCAGTTCTTC. Residues: CAIPGPAYNEQFF. The chain combines TRBV2 with TRBJ2-1; D tentatively fits TRBD1 or TRBD2 (5 bases each). V lost 10 bases to trimming and J lost 2 bases, with 12 bases between them. This CDR3 comprises 13 residues. Germline lookup yields CDR1 SNHLY and CDR2 FYNNEI.

Only one count was recorded for this clonotype. This rearrangement joins TRBV30 to TRBJ1-1; D call uncertain. CDR1 GTSNPN and CDR2 SVGIG come from the germline V gene (reference sequence). The ends were cut back, 4 bases at V and 10 bases at J, with 16 bases in the middle. The CDR3 contains 12 residues. CDR3 in DNA: TGTGCCTGGATTTCTACGGGAAATAGAGCTTTCTTT. Translation: CAWISTGNRAFF.

The genes are TRBV7-9 and TRBJ2-1, with 8 nucleotides matching TRBD1. CDR3 length: 15 residues. V shed 3 bases and J 7 bases; nucleotides not matched to a gene: 8. In germline, CDR1 is SEHNR, CDR2 FQNEAQ (reference sequence). CDR3 protein: CASSFGQGSMNEQFF. In DNA, the CDR3 is TGTGCCAGCAGCTTCGGACAGGGTTCAATGAATGAGCAGTTCTTC. Combining the CDR3 with reference TRBV7-9 and TRBJ2-1 gives the whole variable domain DTGVSQNPRHKITKRGQNVTFRCDPISEHNRLYWYRQTLGQGPEFLTYFQNEAQLEKSRLLSDRFSAERPKGSFSTLEIQRTEQGDSAMYLCASSFGQGSMNEQFFGPGTRLTVL.